Shown below are 14 T cell receptor beta chains from a single sample sequenced in a study of T-cell memory formation after mild COVID-19. TCRdb called the 5' RACE reads again in MiXCR, with one record for every CDR3 protein. The data show roughly 620,000 distinct CDR3 sequences, roughly 18% seen once. The sample comprised PBMCs or a T cell subset sorted from them (not recorded which). The receptors were sampled from an adult woman who had mild COVID-19 (a few samples of this study predate the infection). Cell type and time point are not known.

This clonotype was counted ten times or more. CDR3 loop: CASSPKKNEQYF. The CDR3 region has the DNA TGTGCCAGCAGCCCCAAAAAAAACGAGCAGTACTTC. The genes are TRBV7-8 and TRBJ2-7; D is ambiguous. CDR1 and CDR2 (germline): SGHVS, FQNEAQ. Trimming took 5 bases from V and 5 from J, leaving 10 bases between them. The CDR3 is 12 residues long.

A few counts support this clonotype. This sequence joins TRBV20-1 and TRBJ2-3; D assignment may be TRBD1 or TRBD2 (5 bases each). The germline V and J ends were trimmed by 3 bases and 5 bases, with 21 bases remaining between them. The CDR3 length is 16 residues. Germline-derived CDR1 and CDR2 are DFQATT and SNEGSKA (reference sequence). The CDR3, as DNA: TGCAGTGCTAGGGTTCTGGGGGAGAGACGGAGAGATACGCAGTATTTT. Translating gives CSARVLGERRRDTQYF.

This clonotype was counted ten times or more. Mismatch with germline at one junction end may stem from a read error. This sequence joins TRBV5-1 and TRBJ2-7, with unresolved D. This CDR3 has 11 residues. Germline loops: CDR1 SGHRS, CDR2 YFSETQ. CDR3 protein: CASSSGYEQYF. In nucleotides, the CDR3 is TGTGCCAGCAGCTCCGGATACGAGCAGTACTTC.

This clonotype showed up just a few times. CDR3 nucleotides: TGTGCTAGTGCCTTGGGCACCCCTACGCAGTATTTT. Translating gives CASALGTPTQYF. The chain carries TRBV12-5 and TRBJ2-3; no clear D. V was pared by 7 bases and J by 8 bases, with 13 bases between. Per germline, CDR1 LGHNT and CDR2 FRNRAP. The CDR3 is 12 amino acids.

This clonotype was picked up many times. Because the CDR3's place on the DNA is in doubt, the DNA is left out and the CDR3 is given as listed by TCRdb. V and J are TRBV7-9 and TRBJ2-1; the table assigns TRBD1, which was not confirmed against the DNA. From germline, CDR1 is SEHNR and CDR2 FQNEAQ (reference sequence). Including both end residues, the CDR3 is 12 amino acids long. The CDR3 loop is CASSFGTGTEFF.

This clonotype was seen a few times. The CDR3 region has the DNA TGTGCCAGCAGCTTTGGCAGGGGCAACATTCAGTACTTC. Amino acid sequence: CASSFGRGNIQYF. J is TRBJ2-4 and V is TRBV5-6; tentatively, D is TRBD1 (6 bases). This CDR3 comprises 13 residues. With 2 bases removed from V and 7 bases from J, the gap between germline ends came to 10 bases. Per the germline V gene, CDR1 is SGHDT and CDR2 is YYEEEE.

The chain combines TRBV7-9 with TRBJ1-1; no reliable D call. V shed 3 bases and J shed 5 bases, with 13 bases lying between them. Germline CDR1 reads SEHNR; CDR2 reads FQNEAQ (reference sequence). The length of the CDR3 is 14 residues. CDR3 amino acids: CASSFGFSGTEAFF. The CDR3 DNA is TGTGCCAGCAGCTTCGGATTCTCGGGAACTGAAGCTTTCTTT. Variable domain in full (rest from reference TRBV7-9 and TRBJ1-1): DTGVSQNPRHKITKRGQNVTFRCDPISEHNRLYWYRQTLGQGPEFLTYFQNEAQLEKSRLLSDRFSAERPKGSFSTLEIQRTEQGDSAMYLCASSFGFSGTEAFFGQGTRLTVV.

This clonotype was counted only a few times. The V call is TRBV7-8, the J call TRBJ2-3, with 12 bases that match TRBD2. The CDR3 covers 17 residues. Germline values: CDR1 SGHVS, CDR2 FQNEAQ. With V trimmed by 0 bases and J by 4 bases, 5 bases remained unmatched. The CDR3 region has the DNA TGTGCCAGCAGCTTAGCCACACTAGCGGGAGGCGCAGATACGCAGTATTTT. Residues: CASSLATLAGGADTQYF.

The genes are TRBV11-2 and TRBJ2-3; a possible D gene is TRBD2 (5 bases). CDR1 and CDR2 from the germline V gene are SGHAT and FQNNGV. This CDR3 region has 15 residues. V lost 1 base and J 2 bases, leaving 10 bases between the germline ends. The CDR3 DNA reads as TGTGCCAGCAGCTTAGGACTACCAGACACAGATACGCAGTATTTT. Translating gives CASSLGLPDTDTQYF.

This clonotype has ten or more counts. The chain carries TRBV20-1 and TRBJ1-1; tentatively, D is TRBD1 (6 bases). With 3 bases removed from V and 5 bases from J, the gap between germline ends came to 16 bases. CDR1 and CDR2 (germline): DFQATT, SNEGSKA (reference sequence). The CDR3 consists of 14 residues. The CDR3 reads CSASRGGSGTEAFF. CDR3 in DNA: TGCAGTGCTAGTCGAGGGGGGTCAGGGACTGAAGCTTTCTTT.

The gene calls are TRBV19 and TRBJ2-1, with 7 bases matching TRBD2. The V and J ends lost 6 bases and 7 bases, in that order; junction bases with no gene match: 9. CDR1 and CDR2 from the germline V gene are LNHDA and SQIVND (reference sequence). CDR3 size: 14 residues. The CDR3 sequence is CASRWGIGRNEQFF. Here the CDR3 DNA reads TGTGCCAGTAGATGGGGAATCGGGAGGAATGAGCAGTTCTTC.

The chain uses TRBV4-3 and TRBJ2-4, with D possibly matching TRBD1 (5 bases). The V end lost 0 bases, the J end lost 5 bases, and 17 bases lay between the germline ends. CDR1 is LGHNA, CDR2 YSLEER, per germline. The CDR3 sequence is 17 residues long. The CDR3 bases are TGCGCCAGCAGCCAAGAAGGTCCGACAGCGAAGCAAAACATTCAGTACTTC. Translated: CASSQEGPTAKQNIQYF.

DNA of the CDR3: TGTGCCAGCAGCTACGAGCGGGGGGCTTACAATGAGCAGTTCTTC. Its translation: CASSYERGAYNEQFF. The chain employs TRBV7-3 and TRBJ2-1; 9 nucleotides line up with TRBD2. Germline assignment: CDR1 SGHTA and CDR2 FQGTGA. The junction had 5 bases not matched to a gene; V was cut back by 4 bases and J by 4 bases. This CDR3 region has 15 residues. Looking up the rest from reference TRBV7-3 and TRBJ2-1 gives the full variable domain: GAGVSQTPSNKVTEKGKYVELRCDPISGHTALYWYRQSLGQGPEFLIYFQGTGAADDSGLPNDRFFAVRPEGSVSTLKIQRTERGDSAVYLCASSYERGAYNEQFFGPGTRLTVL.

This chain joins TRBV20-1 and TRBJ2-1; D not resolved. The CDR3 extends over 13 amino acids. Per the germline V gene, CDR1 is DFQATT and CDR2 is SNEGSKA (reference sequence). Trimming pared 3 bases from V and 1 base from J, leaving 7 bases between. Here the CDR3 DNA reads TGCAGTGCTAGTCCCAGATCCTACAATGAGCAGTTCTTC. This gives the protein CSASPRSYNEQFF.